The 18 T cell receptor beta chains in this list originate from one sample, sequenced in a study of blood T cells in healthy people across ages. With a J-beta primer mix and a sample-barcoded 5' primer, a second PCR ran about 7 to 12 cycles. TCRdb analysed the 5' RACE reads with MiXCR anew, one entry per CDR3 protein. The sample holds 1.5 million to 1.9 million distinct CDR3 sequences, under 55% seen once. The specimen was blood. The receptor set was obtained from a woman aged 18-29 years in good health.

The chain couples TRBV27 to TRBJ2-5; 7 nucleotides line up with TRBD2. J was trimmed by 11 bases and V by 1 base; bases with no gene match: 22. Germline V gene data show CDR1 as MNHEY and CDR2 as SMNVEV (reference sequence). The CDR3 extends over 18 amino acids. Written as DNA, the CDR3 is TGTGCCAGCAGTTTATTCCTAGCGGAAACCCTTGCCTACAATGAGCAGTACTTC. This translates into CASSLFLAETLAYNEQYF.

The rearrangement joins TRBV6-5 to TRBJ2-7; D is possibly TRBD1 (6 bases). Germline lookup yields CDR1 MNHEY and CDR2 SVGAGI. Trimming pared 5 bases from V and 6 bases from J, leaving 17 bases between. CDR3 length equals 14 residues. The CDR3 loop is CASSRQVGAREQYF. CDR3 DNA: TGTGCCAGCAGTCGACAGGTTGGGGCCCGCGAGCAGTACTTC.

The chain carries TRBV2 and TRBJ2-5, with D perhaps TRBD1 (6 bases). Germline V gene data show CDR1 as SNHLY and CDR2 as FYNNEI. This CDR3 region has 12 residues. V was shortened by 7 bases and J by 2 bases, with 8 bases between the two germline ends. CDR3 protein: CASNREQETQYF. CDR3 DNA sequence: TGTGCCAGCAACAGGGAACAAGAGACCCAGTACTTC.

The rearrangement links TRBV7-9 to TRBJ2-3; D gene unclear. Trimming pared 5 bases from V and 4 bases from J, leaving 13 bases between. CDR3 length: 14 amino acids. The germline V gene has CDR1 SEHNR and CDR2 FQNEAQ (reference sequence). The CDR3 spells CASSVGLGSDTQYF. CDR3 DNA: TGTGCCAGCAGCGTAGGATTAGGCTCAGATACGCAGTATTTT. Full variable domain (missing parts from reference TRBV7-9 and TRBJ2-3): DTGVSQNPRHKITKRGQNVTFRCDPISEHNRLYWYRQTLGQGPEFLTYFQNEAQLEKSRLLSDRFSAERPKGSFSTLEIQRTEQGDSAMYLCASSVGLGSDTQYFGPGTRLTVL.

This clonotype was seen more than once but under ten times. The chain joins TRBV13 to TRBJ2-7; D may match TRBD1 or TRBD2 (6 bases each). Trimming left V 3 bases short and J 6 bases short, with 12 bases between. CDR3 size: 13 residues. Looked up from germline, CDR1 is PRHDT and CDR2 is FYEKMQ (reference sequence). The CDR3 DNA sequence: TGTGCCAGCAGCTTGACGGGGGCGACCGAGCAGTACTTC. Protein product: CASSLTGATEQYF.

This clonotype was observed a few times. The chain is built from TRBV7-9 and TRBJ1-1; no clear D gene. Trimming shortened V by 1 base and J by 2 bases, and 11 bases separated the two germline ends. The CDR3 is 15 amino acids. Germline V gives CDR1 SEHNR, CDR2 FQNEAQ (reference sequence). In DNA, the CDR3 is TGTGCCAGCAGCTTAGAGTTGGGCAGAAACACTGAAGCTTTCTTT. This encodes CASSLELGRNTEAFF.

The rearrangement links TRBV20-1 to TRBJ2-5, with TRBD1 matching 9 bases. Germline loops: CDR1 DFQATT, CDR2 SNEGSKA (reference sequence). The CDR3 has 15 residues. J lost 11 bases, V lost 1 base, and 14 bases had no gene match. CDR3 DNA sequence: TGCAGTGCTAGAGGAGAGACAGGGGGGTCCTACAAGCAGTACTTC. Residues: CSARGETGGSYKQYF.

The V and J genes are TRBV6-1 and TRBJ1-1; tentative D call: TRBD1 (5 bases). This CDR3 is 14 amino acids long. Per germline, CDR1 MNHNS and CDR2 SASEGT. Trimming removed 6 bases at V and 3 bases at J, with 14 bases between. The CDR3 protein is CASRRTLGDTEAFF. The CDR3 coding sequence is TGTGCCAGCAGACGGACACTGGGAGACACTGAAGCTTTCTTT.

The rearrangement links TRBV7-9 to TRBJ1-4; D is unresolved. Germline V lookup: CDR1 SEHNR, CDR2 FQNEAQ (reference sequence). Between the trimmed V and J ends, which lost 11 bases and 4 bases, there was a span of 11 bases. The CDR3 length is 12 residues. CDR3 sequence (DNA): TGTGCCGAGGACCTCGATAATGAAAAACTGTTTTTT. Its protein is CAEDLDNEKLFF.

This chain links TRBV18 with TRBJ2-4, with no clear D. Gene TRBJ2-7 matches the end of the DNA better, so the J call may be wrong. Germline CDR1 KGHSH, CDR2 LQKENI. The CDR3 is made up of 13 amino acids. The DNA of the CDR3 is TGTGCCAGCTGCCCCCGTGTGGGGTACGAGCAGTACTTC. Protein product: CASCPRVGYEQYF.

V gene TRBV20-1 combines with J gene TRBJ1-5; tentative D call: TRBD1 (5 bases). The V end lost 1 base, the J end lost 3 bases, and 13 bases lay between the germline ends. Germline values: CDR1 DFQATT, CDR2 SNEGSKA (reference sequence). This CDR3 spans 15 amino acids. The chain's CDR3 is CSARALGDSNQPQHF. The DNA of the CDR3 is TGCAGTGCTAGAGCTTTAGGGGACTCCAATCAGCCCCAGCATTTT.

This clonotype was found a few times. This rearrangement joins TRBV4-3 to TRBJ2-2; D possibly corresponds to TRBD1 (5 bases). The V end lost 7 bases, the J end lost 8 bases, and 17 bases lay between the germline ends. Germline CDR1 LGHNA, CDR2 YSLEER. The CDR3 sequence is 14 residues long. In nucleotides, the CDR3 is TGCGCCAGCACCCCCAGGGCCCACGATGGGGAGCTGTTTTTT. The encoded protein is CASTPRAHDGELFF.

About this clonotype itself: A much larger clone differs from this one at a single base, so this may be a read error. J is TRBJ2-1 and V is TRBV11-2, with a possible D match to TRBD2 (6 bases). The CDR3 is made up of 13 amino acids. Trimming took 5 bases from V and 13 from J, leaving 18 bases between them. Germline assignment: CDR1 SGHAT and CDR2 FQNNGV. The CDR3 region is CASSVGLQETQFF. The CDR3 DNA is TGTGCCAGCAGCGTGGGACTTCAAGAGACCCAGTTCTTC. The variable domain in full, completed from reference TRBV11-2 and TRBJ2-1, reads EAGVAQSPRYKIIEKRQSVAFWCNPISGHATLYWYQQILGQGPKLLIQFQNNGVVDDSQLPKDRFSAERLKGVDSTLKIQPAKLEDSAVYLCASSVGLQETQFFGPGTRLTVL.

The chain employs TRBV29-1 and TRBJ1-1; 9 nucleotides agree with TRBD1. The CDR3 covers 13 residues. Unmatched junction bases numbered 3, after V lost 4 bases and J lost 3 bases. Germline V lookup: CDR1 SQVTM, CDR2 ANQGSEA. For the CDR3, the DNA is TGCAGCGTTGCGGGACAGGGCGACACTGAAGCTTTCTTT. Translated, it gives CSVAGQGDTEAFF.

Of note for this clonotype: One junction end disagrees with the germline gene, perhaps due to a read error. The rearrangement links TRBV4-2 to TRBJ2-4, with D perhaps TRBD1 or TRBD2 (6 bases each). This CDR3 contains 19 residues. Germline V lookup: CDR1 LGHNA, CDR2 YNFKEQ. The CDR3 DNA reads as TGTGCCAGCAACCAAATGAGTGGGGGGCCTCGCGGCTCCAAAAACATTCAGTACTTC. This codes for CASNQMSGGPRGSKNIQYF.

Only a few counts were recorded for this clonotype. The chain employs TRBV4-2 and TRBJ1-5, with no clear D. CDR1 is LGHNA, CDR2 YNFKEQ, per germline. Trimming left V 4 bases short and J 3 bases short, with 10 bases between. The CDR3 contains 14 residues. The CDR3 nucleotides are TGTGCCAGCAGCCTCCTAGGGTTCAATCAGCCCCAGCATTTT. It codes for CASSLLGFNQPQHF.

This clonotype was observed a handful of times. The rearrangement uses TRBV7-2 and TRBJ1-1; 8 nucleotides align to TRBD1. This CDR3 spans 11 amino acids. Losses at the gene ends were 1 base for V and 12 bases for J; bases not matched to a gene: 1. Germline CDR1 SGHTA, CDR2 FQGNSA. The CDR3 DNA is TGTGCCAGCAGCTTAGGGACAGGGCCTTTCTTT. This codes for CASSLGTGPFF.

This clonotype was counted a single time. This sequence joins TRBV14 and TRBJ1-1, with 7 bases aligning to TRBD1. The V gene's germline CDR1 is SGHDN and CDR2 FVKESK. V lost 1 base and J lost 1; bases outside the gene matches: 9. The CDR3 totals 17 residues. CDR3 sequence (DNA): TGTGCCAGCAGCCAAGTAGGTGCGACAGGGACGAACACTGAAGCTTTCTTT. Its translation is CASSQVGATGTNTEAFF.